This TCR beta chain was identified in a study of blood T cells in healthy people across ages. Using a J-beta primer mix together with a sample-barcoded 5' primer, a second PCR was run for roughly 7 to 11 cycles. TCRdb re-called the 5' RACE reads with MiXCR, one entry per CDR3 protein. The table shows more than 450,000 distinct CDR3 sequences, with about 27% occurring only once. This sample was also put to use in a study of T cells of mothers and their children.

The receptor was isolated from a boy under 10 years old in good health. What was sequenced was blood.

The CDR3: CSVERPAGGYTF. The DNA for the CDR3 is TGCAGCGTTGAGAGGCCAGCTGGGGGCTACACCTTC. The chain has TRBV29-1 and TRBJ1-2, with D uncertain. The CDR3 length is 12 residues. Looked up from germline, CDR1 is SQVTM and CDR2 is ANQGSEA. Trimming removed 3 bases from V and 8 bases from J, with 13 bases in between.